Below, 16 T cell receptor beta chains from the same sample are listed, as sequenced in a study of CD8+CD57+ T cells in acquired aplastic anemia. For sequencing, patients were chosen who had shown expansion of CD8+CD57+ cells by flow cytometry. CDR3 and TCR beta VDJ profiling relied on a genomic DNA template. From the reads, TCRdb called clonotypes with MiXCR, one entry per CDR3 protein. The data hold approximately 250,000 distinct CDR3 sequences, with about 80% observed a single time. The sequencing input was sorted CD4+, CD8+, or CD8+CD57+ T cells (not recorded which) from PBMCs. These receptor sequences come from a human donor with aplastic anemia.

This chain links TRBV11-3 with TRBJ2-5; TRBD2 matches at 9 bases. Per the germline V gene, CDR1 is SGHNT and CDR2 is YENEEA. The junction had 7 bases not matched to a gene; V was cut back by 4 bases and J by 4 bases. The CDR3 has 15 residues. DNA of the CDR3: TGTGCCAGCAGCTCTAGCGGGATGTGGGGAGAGACCCAGTACTTC. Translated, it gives CASSSSGMWGETQYF. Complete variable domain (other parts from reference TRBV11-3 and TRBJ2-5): EAGVVQSPRYKIIEKKQPVAFWCNPISGHNTLYWYLQNLGQGPELLIRYENEEAVDDSQLPKDRFSAERLKGVDSTLKIQPAELGDSAVYLCASSSSGMWGETQYFGPGTRLLVL.

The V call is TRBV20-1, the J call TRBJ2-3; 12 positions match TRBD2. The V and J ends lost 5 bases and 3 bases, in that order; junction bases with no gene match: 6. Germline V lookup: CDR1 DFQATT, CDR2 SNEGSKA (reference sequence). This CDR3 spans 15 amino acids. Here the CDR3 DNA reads TGCAGTGCTCGACTAGCGGGGGTCTCTACAGATACGCAGTATTTT. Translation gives CSARLAGVSTDTQYF.

CDR3 region: CASSVAGHPDTQYF. CDR3 nucleotide sequence: TGTGCCAGCAGCGTAGCGGGACATCCGGATACGCAGTATTTT. The rearrangement joins TRBV2 to TRBJ2-3; TRBD2 aligns across 8 bases. V shed 6 bases and J 6 bases; nucleotides not matched to a gene: 8. CDR1 and CDR2 from the germline V gene are SNHLY and FYNNEI. This CDR3 has 14 amino acids.

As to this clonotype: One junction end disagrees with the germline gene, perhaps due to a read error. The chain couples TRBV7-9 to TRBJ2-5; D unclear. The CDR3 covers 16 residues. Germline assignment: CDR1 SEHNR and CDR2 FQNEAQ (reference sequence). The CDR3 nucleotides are TGTGCCACCAGCAGAGATTTCTGTGGGGTGAGCGAGACCCAGTACTTC. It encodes CATSRDFCGVSETQYF.

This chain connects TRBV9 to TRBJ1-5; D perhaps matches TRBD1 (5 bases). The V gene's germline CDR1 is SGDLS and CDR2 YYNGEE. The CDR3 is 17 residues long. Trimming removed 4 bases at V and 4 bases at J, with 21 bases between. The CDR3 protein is CASSPDGGVSRNQPQHF. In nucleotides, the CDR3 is TGTGCCAGCAGCCCTGACGGAGGGGTCTCGAGAAATCAGCCCCAGCATTTT.

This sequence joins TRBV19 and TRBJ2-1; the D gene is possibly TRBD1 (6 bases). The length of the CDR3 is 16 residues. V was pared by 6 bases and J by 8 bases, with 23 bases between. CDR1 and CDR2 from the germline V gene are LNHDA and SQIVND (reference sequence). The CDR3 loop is CASSQGSGACKDEQFF. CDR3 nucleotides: TGTGCCAGTAGCCAGGGGAGCGGAGCCTGTAAGGATGAGCAGTTCTTC.

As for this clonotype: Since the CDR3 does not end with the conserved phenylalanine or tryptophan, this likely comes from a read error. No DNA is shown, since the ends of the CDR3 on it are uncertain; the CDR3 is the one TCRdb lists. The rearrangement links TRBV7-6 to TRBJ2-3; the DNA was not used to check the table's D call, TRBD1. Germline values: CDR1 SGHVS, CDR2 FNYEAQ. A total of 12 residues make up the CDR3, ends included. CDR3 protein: CASSLEPTGNSE.

CDR3 sequence reads: CATSWTEREHEQFF. The CDR3 nucleotides are TGTGCCACCAGCTGGACGGAAAGGGAACATGAGCAGTTCTTC. The genes are TRBV24-1 and TRBJ2-1; unclear D gene. CDR3 length: 14 amino acids. CDR1 KGHDR and CDR2 SFDVKD come from the germline V gene. The V end was cut by 7 bases, the J end by 8 bases, with 17 bases between.

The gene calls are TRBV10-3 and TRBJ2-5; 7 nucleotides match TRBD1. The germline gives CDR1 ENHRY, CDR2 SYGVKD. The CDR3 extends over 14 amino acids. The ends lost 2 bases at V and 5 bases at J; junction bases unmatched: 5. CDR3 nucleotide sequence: TGTGCCATCAGTGAGGCCGACAGGGTTGAGACCCAGTACTTC. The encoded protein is CAISEADRVETQYF.

The CDR3 bases are TGTGCCAGCACGCCACAAGAGATTTCACCCCTCCACTTT. Protein: CASTPQEISPLHF. The rearrangement joins TRBV12-3 or TRBV12-4 to TRBJ1-6; D gene ambiguous. CDR3 size: 13 residues. Trimming cost V 7 bases and J 9 bases, with 13 bases left between them.

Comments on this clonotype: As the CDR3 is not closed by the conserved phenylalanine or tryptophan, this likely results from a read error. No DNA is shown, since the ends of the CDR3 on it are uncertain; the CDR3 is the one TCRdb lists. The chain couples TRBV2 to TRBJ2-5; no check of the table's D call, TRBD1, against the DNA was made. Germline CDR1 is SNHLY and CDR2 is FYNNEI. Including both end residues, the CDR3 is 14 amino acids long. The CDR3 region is CASGDGGTDTQYFC.

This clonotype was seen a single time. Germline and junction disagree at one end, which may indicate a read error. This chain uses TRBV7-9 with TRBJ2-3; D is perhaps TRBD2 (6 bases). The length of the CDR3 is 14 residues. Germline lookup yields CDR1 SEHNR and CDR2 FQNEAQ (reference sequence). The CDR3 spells CASSFEGGPEREEF. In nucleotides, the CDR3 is TGTGCCAGCAGCTTTGAGGGAGGTCCCGAGAGGGAGGAGTTT.

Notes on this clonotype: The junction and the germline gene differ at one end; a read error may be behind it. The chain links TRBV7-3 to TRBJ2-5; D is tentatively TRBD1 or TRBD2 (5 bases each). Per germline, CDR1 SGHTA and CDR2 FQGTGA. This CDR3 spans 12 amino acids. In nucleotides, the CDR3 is TGTGCCAGCAACGGAGCGAGGGGCTACCAGGACTTC. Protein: CASNGARGYQDF.

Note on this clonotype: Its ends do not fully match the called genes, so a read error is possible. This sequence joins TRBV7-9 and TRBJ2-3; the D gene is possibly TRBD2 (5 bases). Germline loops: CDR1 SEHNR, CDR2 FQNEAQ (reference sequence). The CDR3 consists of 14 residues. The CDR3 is CAGSGAREPDTQDF. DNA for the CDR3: TGTGCCGGCAGCGGAGCTAGGGAGCCCGATACGCAGGATTTT.

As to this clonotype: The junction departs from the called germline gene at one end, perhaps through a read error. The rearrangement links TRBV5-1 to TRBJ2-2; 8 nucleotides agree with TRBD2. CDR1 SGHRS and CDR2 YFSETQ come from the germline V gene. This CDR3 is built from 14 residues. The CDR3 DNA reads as TGCGCCAGCAGCTCCGGGACTAGTTTGCATGAGCAGTTTTTT. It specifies CASSSGTSLHEQFF.

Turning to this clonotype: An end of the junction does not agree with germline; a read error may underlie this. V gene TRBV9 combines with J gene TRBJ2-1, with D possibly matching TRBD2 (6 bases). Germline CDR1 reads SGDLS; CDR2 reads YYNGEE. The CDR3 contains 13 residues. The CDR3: CASSGGWTDEHIF. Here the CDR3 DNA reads TGCGCCAGCAGCGGAGGGTGGACGGATGAGCACATCTTC.